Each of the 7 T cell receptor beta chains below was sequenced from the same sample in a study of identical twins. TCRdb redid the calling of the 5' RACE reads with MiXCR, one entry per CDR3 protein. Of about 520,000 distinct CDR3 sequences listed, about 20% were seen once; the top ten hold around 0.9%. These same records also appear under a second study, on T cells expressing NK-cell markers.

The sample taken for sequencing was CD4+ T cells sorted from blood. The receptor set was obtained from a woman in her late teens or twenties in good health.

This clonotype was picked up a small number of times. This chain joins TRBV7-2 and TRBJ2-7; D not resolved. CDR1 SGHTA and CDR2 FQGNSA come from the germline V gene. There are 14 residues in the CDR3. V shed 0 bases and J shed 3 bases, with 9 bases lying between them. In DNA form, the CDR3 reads TGTGCCAGCAGCTTAGCGTGGGTCAACTACGAGCAGTACTTC. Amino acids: CASSLAWVNYEQYF.

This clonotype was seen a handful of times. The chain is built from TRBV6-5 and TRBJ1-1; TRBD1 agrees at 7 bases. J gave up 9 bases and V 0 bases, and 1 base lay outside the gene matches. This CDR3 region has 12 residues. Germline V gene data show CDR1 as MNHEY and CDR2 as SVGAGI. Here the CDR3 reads CASSYSTGKAFF. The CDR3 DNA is TGTGCCAGCAGTTACTCGACAGGGAAAGCTTTCTTT.

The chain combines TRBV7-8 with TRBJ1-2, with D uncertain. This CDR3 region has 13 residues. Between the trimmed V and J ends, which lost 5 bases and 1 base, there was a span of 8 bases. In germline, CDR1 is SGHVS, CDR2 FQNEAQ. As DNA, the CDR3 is TGTGCCAGCAGCCAAAACCATAACTATGGCTACACCTTC. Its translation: CASSQNHNYGYTF.

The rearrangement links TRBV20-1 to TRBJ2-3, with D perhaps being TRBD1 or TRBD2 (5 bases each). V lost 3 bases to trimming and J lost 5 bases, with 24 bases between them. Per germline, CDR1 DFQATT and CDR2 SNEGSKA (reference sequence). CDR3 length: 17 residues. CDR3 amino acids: CSARGMGQRTREDTQYF. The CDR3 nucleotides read TGCAGTGCTAGGGGCATGGGGCAGCGGACAAGGGAAGATACGCAGTATTTT.

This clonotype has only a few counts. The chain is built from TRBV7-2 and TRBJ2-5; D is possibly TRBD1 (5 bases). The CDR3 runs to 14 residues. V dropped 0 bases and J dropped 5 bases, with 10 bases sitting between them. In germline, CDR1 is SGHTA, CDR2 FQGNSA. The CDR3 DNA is TGTGCCAGCAGCTTAGCCCCAGGGATGGAGACCCAGTACTTC. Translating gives CASSLAPGMETQYF.

CDR3 nucleotides: TGTGCCAGCAGCTCTAGGCCTAGCGGCAACAATGAGCAGTTCTTC. Protein product: CASSSRPSGNNEQFF. The chain recombines TRBV7-2 with TRBJ2-1, with 7 bases aligning to TRBD2. J gave up 5 bases and V 4 bases, and 8 bases lay outside the gene matches. Germline V lookup: CDR1 SGHTA, CDR2 FQGNSA. The CDR3 has 15 amino acids.

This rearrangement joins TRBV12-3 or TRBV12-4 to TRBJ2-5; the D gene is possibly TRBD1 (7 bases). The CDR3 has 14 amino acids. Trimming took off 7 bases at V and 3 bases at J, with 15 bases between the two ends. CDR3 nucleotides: TGTGCCAGCACGAACAGGGGAGGTGAAGAGACCCAGTACTTC. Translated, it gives CASTNRGGEETQYF.